This entry lists 14 T cell receptor beta chains sequenced from one sample in a study of T cell changes during pregnancy in multiple sclerosis. The table came from immunoSEQ multiplex PCR; TCRdb's copy has only in-frame clones and leaves some out. The table shows some 41,000 clones, with about 90% occurring only once. The input for sequencing was CD8+ T cells from peripheral blood mononuclear cells, taken in the first trimester of pregnancy. The receptors stem from a female donor with multiple sclerosis, enrolled in a pregnancy study.

This chain joins TRBV27 and TRBJ1-6; perhaps TRBD1 as D (6 bases). Germline CDR1 is MNHEY and CDR2 is SMNVEV (reference sequence). V was shortened by 2 bases and J by 7 bases, with 9 bases between the two germline ends. This CDR3 has 14 residues. CDR3 residues: CASSLGTTNSPLHF. CDR3 DNA sequence: TGTGCCAGCAGTTTAGGGACAACCAATTCACCCCTCCACTTT.

V and J are TRBV4-2 and TRBJ2-7; D is perhaps TRBD1 (6 bases). There are 16 residues in the CDR3. V was clipped by 3 bases and J by 3 bases, with 18 bases between them. Germline V gene data show CDR1 as LGHNA and CDR2 as YNFKEQ. CDR3 bases: TGTGCCAGCAGCCATACTATGACAGGACCTCTCTACGAGCAGTACTTC. Translating it yields CASSHTMTGPLYEQYF.

V is TRBV6-5 and J is TRBJ2-1; D is unclear. This CDR3 contains 15 residues. V lost 6 bases and J 0 bases, leaving 12 bases between the germline ends. In germline, CDR1 is MNHEY, CDR2 SVGAGI. Written as DNA, the CDR3 is TGTGCCAGCAGACGCGGAGTGAGCTCCTACAATGAGCAGTTCTTC. Amino acids: CASRRGVSSYNEQFF.

The V and J genes are TRBV11-2 and TRBJ1-4; D remains unclear. The germline CDR1 and CDR2 sequences are SGHAT and FQNNGV. The CDR3 spans 15 residues. V lost 6 bases and J 0 bases, leaving 11 bases between the germline ends. Here the CDR3 reads CASSRLVSTNEKLFF. The DNA of the CDR3 is TGTGCCAGCAGTAGACTCGTGTCAACTAATGAAAAACTGTTTTTT.

This clone was seen just once. The rearrangement links TRBV13 to TRBJ1-4; D unclear. The CDR3 loop spans 15 amino acids. Trimming took off 0 bases at V and 5 bases at J, with 10 bases between the two ends. Germline loops: CDR1 PRHDT, CDR2 FYEKMQ (reference sequence). The chain's CDR3 is CASSLGQRKNEKLFF. In DNA, the CDR3 is TGTGCCAGCAGCTTAGGGCAGAGGAAAAATGAAAAACTGTTTTTT.

The J gene is TRBJ1-1, the V gene TRBV5-1; 9 bases map to TRBD1. Trimming removed 3 bases from V and 4 bases from J; junction bases left unmatched: 4. Germline V CDR1 and CDR2: SGHRS, YFSETQ. The CDR3 has 14 residues. The CDR3 here is CASSSGTGSTEAFF. DNA for the CDR3: TGCGCCAGCAGCTCCGGGACAGGGTCCACTGAAGCTTTCTTT.

This chain joins TRBV16 and TRBJ1-1; TRBD1 might be the D (6 bases). Trimming left V 5 bases short and J 2 bases short, with 12 bases between. The CDR3 runs to 14 residues. The germline V gene has CDR1 KGHSY and CDR2 FQNENV. The DNA of the CDR3 is TGTGCCAGCAGCAGAGGGGGATTTAACACTGAAGCTTTCTTT. It is translated as CASSRGGFNTEAFF.

The chain uses TRBV4-1 and TRBJ2-2; 7 nucleotides line up with TRBD1. J lost 8 bases, V lost 0 bases, and 3 bases had no gene match. CDR1 is MGHRA, CDR2 YSYEKL, per germline. CDR3 length: 14 residues. For the CDR3, the DNA is TGCGCCAGCAGCCAAGATAGGGGGCAGGGGGAGCTGTTTTTT. Its protein is CASSQDRGQGELFF.

The chain combines TRBV14 with TRBJ2-7; TRBD2 aligns across 7 bases. The CDR3 is 15 amino acids. Germline lookup yields CDR1 SGHDN and CDR2 FVKESK. V gave up 2 bases and J gave up 0 bases; unmatched junction bases: 4. Here the CDR3 DNA reads TGTGCCAGCAGCCAACCTTTAGCGGGCTCCTACGAGCAGTACTTC. This gives the protein CASSQPLAGSYEQYF.

V usage is TRBV11-2 and J usage is TRBJ2-1; TRBD1 matches at 8 bases. V lost 4 bases and J lost 5; bases outside the gene matches: 16. Germline V gene data show CDR1 as SGHAT and CDR2 as FQNNGV. CDR3 size: 18 residues. CDR3 protein: CASSSFPSTGVTHNEQFF. In DNA, the CDR3 is TGTGCCAGCAGCTCATTTCCCTCGACAGGGGTGACCCACAATGAGCAGTTCTTC.

The V and J genes are TRBV28 and TRBJ2-5, with D perhaps TRBD1 (5 bases). CDR1 is MDHEN, CDR2 SYDVKM, per germline. V lost 5 bases and J lost 4, with 14 bases in between. The CDR3 has 14 amino acids. The CDR3 DNA reads as TGTGCCAGCAGTCCAGGGTATCCTCGAGAGACCCAGTACTTC. As protein: CASSPGYPRETQYF.

The rearrangement joins TRBV2 to TRBJ2-7; 10 bases agree with TRBD1. The CDR3 is 14 amino acids. The V and J ends lost 3 bases and 5 bases, in that order; junction bases with no gene match: 4. Germline V gene sequence: CDR1 SNHLY, CDR2 FYNNEI. The CDR3 nucleotides read TGTGCCAGCAGTGAGGACGGACAGGGGGACGAGCAGTACTTC. Translated: CASSEDGQGDEQYF.

The chain joins TRBV5-5 to TRBJ2-2, with a weak D call TRBD1 (5 bases). The CDR3 sequence is 17 residues long. The ends were cut back, 4 bases at V and 0 bases at J, with 16 bases in the middle. The V gene's germline CDR1 is SGHKS and CDR2 YYEKEE (reference sequence). CDR3 loop: CASSTGRRTPNTGELFF. CDR3 bases: TGTGCCAGCAGCACAGGCCGGCGGACACCGAACACCGGGGAGCTGTTTTTT.

The V gene is TRBV29-1, the J gene TRBJ2-5, with D possibly matching TRBD2 (7 bases). The V gene lost 3 bases and the J gene lost 2 bases, with 19 bases spanning the gap. Looked up from germline, CDR1 is SQVTM and CDR2 is ANQGSEA. The CDR3 has 16 amino acids. The DNA of the CDR3 is TGCAGCGTTGAGGGTCTTCGGGGGGCCCTTCAAGAGACCCAGTACTTC. It yields the protein CSVEGLRGALQETQYF. The entire variable domain, with the rest obtained from reference TRBV29-1 and TRBJ2-5, is as follows: SAVISQKPSRDICQRGTSLTIQCQVDSQVTMMFWYRQQPGQSLTLIATANQGSEATYESGFVIDKFPISRPNLTFSTLTVSNMSPEDSSIYLCSVEGLRGALQETQYFGPGTRLLVL.